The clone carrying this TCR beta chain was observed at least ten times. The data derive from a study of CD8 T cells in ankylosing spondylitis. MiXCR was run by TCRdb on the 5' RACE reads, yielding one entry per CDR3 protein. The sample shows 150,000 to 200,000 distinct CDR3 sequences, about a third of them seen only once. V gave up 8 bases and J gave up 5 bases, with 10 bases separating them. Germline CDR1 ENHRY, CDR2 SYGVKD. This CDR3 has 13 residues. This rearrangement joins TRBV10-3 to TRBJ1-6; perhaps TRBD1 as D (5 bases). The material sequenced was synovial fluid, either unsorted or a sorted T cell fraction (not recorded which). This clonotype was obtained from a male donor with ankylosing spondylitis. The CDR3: CAIRDVDNSPLHF. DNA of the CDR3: TGTGCCATCCGGGACGTAGATAATTCACCCCTCCACTTT.